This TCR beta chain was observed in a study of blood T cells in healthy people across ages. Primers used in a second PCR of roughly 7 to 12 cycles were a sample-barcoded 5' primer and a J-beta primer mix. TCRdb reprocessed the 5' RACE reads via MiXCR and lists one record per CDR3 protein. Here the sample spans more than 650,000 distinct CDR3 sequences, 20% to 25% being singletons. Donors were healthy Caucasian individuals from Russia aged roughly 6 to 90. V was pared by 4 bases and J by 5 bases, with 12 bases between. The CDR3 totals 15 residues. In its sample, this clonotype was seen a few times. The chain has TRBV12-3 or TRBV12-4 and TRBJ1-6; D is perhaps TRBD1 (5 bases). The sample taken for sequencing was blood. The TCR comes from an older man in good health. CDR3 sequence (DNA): TGTGCCAGCAGTTCCAGGGTTGTCCATAATTCACCCCTCCACTTT. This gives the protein CASSSRVVHNSPLHF.